This T cell receptor (beta chain) derives from a study of blood T cell repertoires in COVID-19. On the study more broadly: Some COVID-19 samples were acute and others convalescent; all came from the United States, Italy and Spain.

Only in-frame clones appear in the TCRdb table, and some are missing; sequencing was by immunoSEQ multiplex PCR. The table includes about 82,000 clones, roughly three quarters detected once. Those enrolled in Seattle joined during active infection and were followed longitudinally afterward. This receptor was obtained from a man aged 55-75 years with COVID-19, enrolled during active disease. The source material was peripheral blood.

The CDR3: CSVESSQGFYGYTF. CDR3 DNA: TGCAGCGTCGAATCCTCACAGGGGTTTTATGGCTACACCTTC. The genes are TRBV29-1 and TRBJ1-2; 7 bases are shared with TRBD1. The junction had 12 bases not matched to a gene; V was cut back by 6 bases and J by 5 bases. Germline V lookup: CDR1 SQVTM, CDR2 ANQGSEA. This CDR3 is built from 14 residues.